This entry lists 19 T cell receptor beta chains sequenced from one sample in a study of T-cell reconstitution after alpha-beta-depleted transplantation in children. Unique molecular identifiers were used to barcode this TCRbeta library. TCRdb re-called the PCR reads through MiXCR, storing one row per CDR3 protein. The sample carries hundreds of thousands of distinct CDR3 sequences, roughly 13% recorded once. This material consisted of PBMCs, mostly from graft donor cells, taken 360 days after TCRalphabeta/CD19-depleted stem cell transplant. These receptors were obtained from a male patient aged 10 to 17 who had a stem cell transplant for acute myeloid leukemia, so the T cells may come from the graft donor.

Many counts were recorded for this clonotype. The chain recombines TRBV10-3 with TRBJ2-6; tentative D call: TRBD1 (6 bases). The germline V gene has CDR1 ENHRY and CDR2 SYGVKD. Trimming took 8 bases from V and 4 from J, leaving 18 bases between them. The CDR3 loop spans 16 amino acids. CDR3 loop: CAILTGAQGGANVLTF. In DNA form, the CDR3 reads TGTGCCATCTTAACGGGTGCCCAGGGGGGGGCCAACGTCCTGACTTTC.

Notes on this clonotype: One junction end does not reproduce the germline sequence, and a read error may be involved. The rearrangement links TRBV20-1 to TRBJ2-7; 9 nucleotides align to TRBD2. This CDR3 comprises 20 residues. Germline V gene lookup returns CDR1 DFQATT and CDR2 SNEGSKA (reference sequence). The DNA for the CDR3 is TGCAGTGCTCATGGCGGCTCAGACCTCCGGATAGCGGGAGCGTACTACGACCAGTACTTC. It encodes CSAHGGSDLRIAGAYYDQYF.

The J gene is TRBJ2-7, the V gene TRBV29-1; the match to TRBD2 covers 9 bases. CDR1 is SQVTM and CDR2 is ANQGSEA in the germline V gene. The V gene end was trimmed by 7 bases and the J gene end by 4 bases; junction bases not matched to a gene: 5. There are 12 residues in the CDR3. CDR3 protein: CSAQAGGYEQYF. The CDR3 nucleotides are TGCAGCGCTCAAGCGGGAGGTTACGAGCAGTACTTC.

V and J are TRBV27 and TRBJ2-5; 10 nucleotides line up with TRBD2. The CDR3 has 16 amino acids. Looked up from germline, CDR1 is MNHEY and CDR2 is SMNVEV (reference sequence). V trimming: 3 bases; J trimming: 4 bases; junction bases outside the gene matches: 8. CDR3 loop: CASSFEASGRSETQYF. The CDR3 coding sequence is TGTGCCAGCAGTTTCGAGGCTAGCGGGAGATCAGAGACCCAGTACTTC.

A word on this clonotype: An end of the junction differs from the germline gene, which may be a read error. The rearrangement joins TRBV7-7 to TRBJ2-2, with D unclear. The CDR3 consists of 14 residues. Germline V CDR1 and CDR2: SSHAT, FNYEAQ (reference sequence). CDR3 nucleotide sequence: TGTGCTAGCAGCTTAAACAAGAACACCGGGGAGCTGTTTTTT. Protein product: CASSLNKNTGELFF.

The chain couples TRBV19 to TRBJ2-1; D perhaps matches TRBD2 (6 bases). The CDR3 loop spans 15 amino acids. Germline V gene lookup returns CDR1 LNHDA and CDR2 SQIVND (reference sequence). The V end lost 5 bases, the J end lost 3 bases, and 14 bases lay between the germline ends. This CDR3 is CASSWSSVFYNEQFF. CDR3 nucleotide sequence: TGTGCCAGTAGTTGGTCTAGCGTATTCTACAATGAGCAGTTCTTC. Full variable domain (rest looked up from reference TRBV19 and TRBJ2-1): DGGITQSPKYLFRKEGQNVTLSCEQNLNHDAMYWYRQDPGQGLRLIYYSQIVNDFQKGDIAEGYSVSREKKESFPLTVTSAQKNPTAFYLCASSWSSVFYNEQFFGPGTRLTVL.

The V gene is TRBV11-1, the J gene TRBJ2-1, with 9 nucleotides matching TRBD2. Unmatched junction bases numbered 17, after V lost 6 bases and J lost 8 bases. Germline V gene sequence: CDR1 SGHAT, CDR2 FQDESV (reference sequence). This CDR3 contains 17 residues. CDR3 in DNA: TGTGCCAGCAGTTCCGTAGCGGGAGTTGGGAATGTCTATGAGCAGTTCTTC. This codes for CASSSVAGVGNVYEQFF.

This chain links TRBV6-2 or TRBV6-3 with TRBJ2-1; perhaps TRBD1 as D (6 bases). Trimming pared 6 bases from V and 4 bases from J, leaving 25 bases between. The V gene's germline CDR1 is MNHEY and CDR2 SVGEGT. The CDR3 covers 18 residues. The DNA of the CDR3 is TGTGCCAGCAGCCGGTTAACTTTCAGGGGATACTGGTACAATGAGCAGTTCTTC. Translated, it gives CASSRLTFRGYWYNEQFF.

This clonotype turned up a few times. The chain couples TRBV10-3 to TRBJ2-3; TRBD2 matches at 14 bases. V lost 3 bases and J lost 4; bases outside the gene matches: 3. There are 16 residues in the CDR3. The germline V gene has CDR1 ENHRY and CDR2 SYGVKD. The DNA of the CDR3 is TGTGCCATCAGTGAAGGGACTAGCGGGAGCCCAGATACGCAGTATTTT. Protein: CAISEGTSGSPDTQYF.

This clonotype was observed a handful of times. V usage is TRBV24-1 and J usage is TRBJ2-1, with TRBD2 matching over 9 bases. The CDR3 runs to 16 residues. After removal of 4 bases from V and 4 bases from J, the junction contained 7 bases not matched to a gene. The germline V gene has CDR1 KGHDR and CDR2 SFDVKD. The CDR3 loop reads CATSEIAGALYNEQFF. CDR3 coding DNA: TGTGCCACCAGTGAAATAGCGGGAGCCCTTTACAATGAGCAGTTCTTC.

Comments on this clonotype: This clone may be a read error of a much larger clone one base away. The chain couples TRBV12-3 or TRBV12-4 to TRBJ2-7; 9 bases are shared with TRBD2. The CDR3 runs to 16 residues. The J segment lost 4 bases and the V segment lost 3 bases, leaving 10 bases of the junction unmatched. CDR3 sequence reads: CASSFRIPAGGYEQYF. The CDR3, as DNA: TGTGCCAGCAGTTTCCGCATACCAGCGGGAGGATACGAGCAGTACTTC.

This clonotype was picked up a small number of times. This chain links TRBV5-1 with TRBJ2-1; 13 bases align to TRBD2. The trim removed 4 bases at V and 0 bases at J, leaving 13 bases unmatched. CDR3 length equals 20 residues. Germline V lookup: CDR1 SGHRS, CDR2 YFSETQ. The DNA of the CDR3 is TGCGCCAGCAGCAAGCCCTTACTAGCGGGAGGGCCGGGCTCCTACAATGAGCAGTTCTTC. This sequence encodes CASSKPLLAGGPGSYNEQFF.

This clonotype was counted many times. The V call is TRBV5-1, the J call TRBJ2-3, with TRBD2 matching over 7 bases. Germline V gene sequence: CDR1 SGHRS, CDR2 YFSETQ. V dropped 2 bases and J dropped 2; count of bases not matched to a gene: 8. CDR3 length: 16 amino acids. The CDR3 sequence is CASSFSPGLSTDTQYF. Written as DNA, the CDR3 is TGCGCCAGCAGCTTCTCTCCGGGACTATCCACAGATACGCAGTATTTT.

The genes are TRBV28 and TRBJ1-2; TRBD1 aligns across 9 bases. J lost 5 bases, V lost 1 base, and 5 bases had no gene match. The CDR3 contains 15 residues. Germline V gene sequence: CDR1 MDHEN, CDR2 SYDVKM. The CDR3 reads CASSLSDRGGYGYTF. Written as DNA, the CDR3 is TGTGCCAGCAGTTTATCGGACAGGGGTGGGTATGGCTACACCTTC.

In nucleotides, the CDR3 is TGTGCCAGCAGCCAAGATCGGGGACTAGCGAACAATGAGCAGTTCTTC. Protein: CASSQDRGLANNEQFF. The rearrangement joins TRBV4-2 to TRBJ2-1; 10 nucleotides match TRBD2. CDR3 length: 16 residues. Germline V CDR1 and CDR2: LGHNA, YNFKEQ. J was trimmed by 5 bases and V by 0 bases; bases with no gene match: 4.

This clonotype occurred many times. The genes are TRBV27 and TRBJ2-1, with 9 bases matching TRBD2. This CDR3 is 16 amino acids long. V lost 3 bases, J lost 4 bases, and 7 bases stayed unmatched. Germline lookup yields CDR1 MNHEY and CDR2 SMNVEV (reference sequence). DNA of the CDR3: TGTGCCAGCAGTTTCCTAACTAGCGGGTTTTACAATGAGCAGTTCTTC. It is translated as CASSFLTSGFYNEQFF.

The chain uses TRBV28 and TRBJ1-2; no definite D call. Trimming cost V 2 bases and J 4 bases, with 14 bases left between them. Germline loops: CDR1 MDHEN, CDR2 SYDVKM. CDR3 size: 15 residues. DNA of the CDR3: TGTGCCAGCAGTTTACAATTCGGCCGAGGCTATGGCTACACCTTC. It is translated as CASSLQFGRGYGYTF.

The chain links TRBV2 to TRBJ1-5; 9 nucleotides line up with TRBD1. The CDR3 length is 14 residues. Unmatched junction bases numbered 5, after V lost 4 bases and J lost 7 bases. Germline CDR1 and CDR2: SNHLY and FYNNEI. This CDR3 reads CASSGHRGQQPQHF. CDR3 DNA sequence: TGTGCCAGCAGTGGACACAGGGGGCAGCAGCCCCAGCATTTT. Based on the CDR3 plus reference TRBV2 and TRBJ1-5, the full variable domain is EPEVTQTPSHQVTQMGQEVILRCVPISNHLYFYWYRQILGQKVEFLVSFYNNEISEKSEIFDDQFSVERPDGSNFTLKIRSTKLEDSAMYFCASSGHRGQQPQHFGDGTRLSIL.

This clonotype was detected a few times. The J gene is TRBJ2-4, the V gene TRBV30, with D possibly being TRBD1 or TRBD2 (5 bases each). The CDR3 contains 13 residues. Trimming stripped 1 base from V and 9 bases from J, with 13 bases between. The germline V gene encodes CDR1 GTSNPN and CDR2 SVGIG (reference sequence). DNA of the CDR3: TGTGCCTGGAGTGGCAGGGACGGGGCCATTCAGTACTTC. This sequence encodes CAWSGRDGAIQYF.